Shown below are 17 T cell receptor beta chains from a single sample sequenced in a study of post-analysis software for immune sequencing data. Findings of the study overall: A handful of TRBV segments were significantly more frequent in patients than in controls. TRBV5-6, TRBV5-1 and TRBV20-1 were among these segments.

Presence of unique molecular identifiers characterized the TCR beta cDNA libraries. TCRdb independently ran MiXCR on the PCR reads; one entry per CDR3 protein. The sample yields about 430,000 distinct CDR3 sequences, approximately 38% seen once. Antigens for these TCRs are unknown. The sequenced sample was blood. Receptor source: a girl aged 2-10 years with multiple sclerosis.

The rearrangement joins TRBV12-3 or TRBV12-4 to TRBJ2-5; 7 nucleotides align to TRBD1. The CDR3 contains 15 residues. Germline trimming cut 0 bases from V and 2 bases from J; bases unmatched to any gene: 3. The CDR3 nucleotides are TGTGCCAGCAGTTTAGCGTTGACAGGGCAAGAGACCCAGTACTTC. Amino acid sequence: CASSLALTGQETQYF.

The J gene is TRBJ2-5, the V gene TRBV29-1; D remains ambiguous. Near its end, the DNA agrees better with TRBJ2-7, so the J call may be wrong. Germline-derived CDR1 and CDR2 are SQVTM and ANQGSEA. CDR3 length equals 10 residues. This chain's CDR3 is CSAYQNEQYF. The DNA for the CDR3 is TGCAGCGCCTACCAAAACGAGCAGTACTTC.

This clonotype turned up a few times. The chain employs TRBV29-1 and TRBJ1-2; D is uncertain. Per the germline V gene, CDR1 is SQVTM and CDR2 is ANQGSEA. The CDR3 consists of 12 residues. The V and J ends lost 1 base and 7 bases respectively, with 10 bases between them. CDR3 sequence: CSVEVKAGGYTF. The CDR3 DNA reads as TGCAGCGTTGAAGTCAAGGCAGGTGGCTACACCTTC.

This clonotype turned up a few times. V and J are TRBV11-2 and TRBJ1-1; 7 nucleotides align to TRBD1. Germline V gives CDR1 SGHAT, CDR2 FQNNGV. The CDR3 loop spans 17 amino acids. J gave up 1 base and V 5 bases, and 13 bases lay outside the gene matches. The CDR3 loop is CASSPSPGTERNTEAFF. The CDR3 DNA follows: TGTGCCAGCAGCCCAAGTCCCGGGACAGAGAGGAACACTGAAGCTTTCTTT.

This clonotype has just a few counts. The chain carries TRBV29-1 and TRBJ2-5; 8 bases map to TRBD1. V gave up 3 bases and J gave up 5 bases; unmatched junction bases: 8. CDR3 size: 14 residues. In germline, CDR1 is SQVTM, CDR2 ANQGSEA. The CDR3 nucleotides are TGCAGCGTTGAGATCACAGGGGGAAGGGAGACCCAGTACTTC. Protein sequence: CSVEITGGRETQYF.

The chain is built from TRBV9 and TRBJ1-1; D gene unclear. The ends were cut back, 2 bases at V and 3 bases at J, with 8 bases in the middle. The CDR3 runs to 13 residues. CDR1 and CDR2 from the germline V gene are SGDLS and YYNGEE. DNA of the CDR3: TGTGCCAGCAGCGTTCAGGTCCACACTGAAGCTTTCTTT. Its translation: CASSVQVHTEAFF.

The chain combines TRBV18 with TRBJ1-6; 11 nucleotides line up with TRBD1. CDR3 size: 18 residues. The ends lost 3 bases at V and 7 bases at J; junction bases unmatched: 11. CDR1 and CDR2 from the germline V gene are KGHSH and LQKENI. As DNA, the CDR3 is TGTGCCAGCTCACCTCTTGGGACAGGGGGACGGGCAAATTCACCCCTCCACTTT. Protein: CASSPLGTGGRANSPLHF.

Only a few counts were recorded for this clonotype. V and J are TRBV7-2 and TRBJ2-5; D may be TRBD2 (5 bases). The CDR3 covers 14 residues. Germline lookup yields CDR1 SGHTA and CDR2 FQGNSA. The V and J ends lost 5 bases and 3 bases respectively, with 13 bases between them. Here the CDR3 reads CASSPSWGEETQYF. The CDR3 region has the DNA TGTGCCAGCAGCCCCTCCTGGGGAGAAGAGACCCAGTACTTC. Full variable domain (missing parts from reference TRBV7-2 and TRBJ2-5): GAGVSQSPSNKVTEKGKDVELRCDPISGHTALYWYRQSLGQGLEFLIYFQGNSAPDKSGLPSDRFSAERTGGSVSTLTIQRTQQEDSAVYLCASSPSWGEETQYFGPGTRLLVL.

The J gene is TRBJ2-1, the V gene TRBV7-2; 10 nucleotides line up with TRBD2. V dropped 2 bases and J dropped 3; count of bases not matched to a gene: 13. Germline loops: CDR1 SGHTA, CDR2 FQGNSA. The CDR3 covers 19 residues. Written as DNA, the CDR3 is TGTGCCAGCAGCTTACAGGGAACTAGCGGGACAATATACTACAATGAGCAGTTCTTC. It yields the protein CASSLQGTSGTIYYNEQFF.

In this sample, this clonotype turned up a few times. The chain combines TRBV12-3 or TRBV12-4 with TRBJ1-4; 7 bases align to TRBD1. J was trimmed by 5 bases and V by 5 bases; bases with no gene match: 5. CDR3 length: 14 residues. The CDR3: CASSPQGINEKLFF. The DNA of the CDR3 is TGTGCCAGCAGTCCACAGGGGATAAATGAAAAACTGTTTTTT.

V is TRBV7-2 and J is TRBJ2-5, with 9 nucleotides matching TRBD2. J gave up 6 bases and V 4 bases, and 12 bases lay outside the gene matches. The CDR3 is 16 residues long. Germline CDR1 and CDR2: SGHTA and FQGNSA. The CDR3 region has the DNA TGTGCCAGCAGCTCGACCCTAGCGGGGAGGAGGAAGACCCAGTACTTC. The encoded protein is CASSSTLAGRRKTQYF.

The chain links TRBV28 to TRBJ2-1; D possibly corresponds to TRBD2 (5 bases). V lost 11 bases to trimming and J lost 10 bases, with 15 bases between them. The CDR3 spans 11 residues. The germline CDR1 and CDR2 sequences are MDHEN and SYDVKM. The CDR3 is CARPGVFEQFF. The CDR3 DNA is TGTGCCCGACCCGGGGTGTTCGAGCAGTTCTTC.

The chain has TRBV4-1 and TRBJ2-7; 13 bases map to TRBD2. CDR1 and CDR2 from the germline V gene are MGHRA and YSYEKL. V trimming: 1 base; J trimming: 2 bases; junction bases outside the gene matches: 2. This CDR3 contains 16 residues. The CDR3 sequence: CASSQGLAGGPYEQYF. The CDR3 DNA is TGCGCCAGCAGCCAAGGACTAGCGGGGGGACCCTACGAGCAGTACTTC.

This clonotype occurred many times. The V and J genes are TRBV7-2 and TRBJ2-4; D uncertain. The germline V gene encodes CDR1 SGHTA and CDR2 FQGNSA. The V and J ends lost 4 bases and 2 bases respectively, with 12 bases between them. This CDR3 is built from 15 residues. This CDR3 reads CASSSQFVSKNIQYF. CDR3 coding DNA: TGTGCCAGCAGCTCACAGTTCGTGTCCAAAAACATTCAGTACTTC.

This chain joins TRBV9 and TRBJ2-3; D might be TRBD1 (5 bases). Germline CDR1 reads SGDLS; CDR2 reads YYNGEE. CDR3 length equals 15 residues. V lost 0 bases and J lost 9, with 17 bases in between. This CDR3 is CASSVDARQGRTQYF. The CDR3 nucleotides are TGTGCCAGCAGCGTAGACGCCCGGCAGGGTCGCACGCAGTATTTT.

In its sample, this clonotype was seen a few times. This rearrangement joins TRBV29-1 to TRBJ2-1; TRBD2 agrees at 10 bases. The CDR3 length is 16 residues. Germline V gives CDR1 SQVTM, CDR2 ANQGSEA. Trimming took 3 bases from V and 3 from J; bases not matched to a gene: 8. The CDR3 protein is CSVEASGSRGYNEQFF. The CDR3 DNA sequence: TGCAGCGTTGAGGCTAGCGGGAGTAGGGGCTACAATGAGCAGTTCTTC.

The chain employs TRBV18 and TRBJ1-5; D is unresolved. Trimming pared 3 bases from V and 6 bases from J, leaving 9 bases between. The germline V gene has CDR1 KGHSH and CDR2 LQKENI. The CDR3 runs 13 residues. The CDR3: CASSPRGSQPQHF. The CDR3 region has the DNA TGTGCCAGCTCACCTAGAGGGAGTCAGCCCCAGCATTTT.